The entry below gives a single TCR beta chain sequence along with its context. Antigen: not known. The data are from a study of blood T cells in healthy people across ages. Germline-derived CDR1 and CDR2 are SGHRS and YFSETQ. The V segment lost 3 bases and the J segment 4 bases; nucleotides outside the gene matches: 3. The CDR3 is 15 residues long. A J-beta primer mix and a sample-barcoded 5' primer were used in a second PCR of roughly 6 to 11 cycles. Unique molecular identifiers of 12 random nucleotides labeled each cDNA. TCRdb reanalysed the 5' RACE reads using MiXCR and keeps one entry per CDR3 protein. The sample consists of about 1.5 million distinct CDR3 sequences, roughly 43% of them appearing once. Study outcomes and limitations: Higher diversity, along with more naive CD4+ cells, distinguished long-lived donors from aged donors.

Sequencing used blood. The TCR was taken from a young woman in good health. The chain employs TRBV5-1 and TRBJ2-2; 10 nucleotides line up with TRBD1. The CDR3 is CASSWDRGATGELFF. The CDR3 nucleotides are TGCGCCAGCAGCTGGGACAGGGGCGCCACCGGGGAGCTGTTTTTT.